This TCR beta chain was captured by sequencing in a study of T cells in Graves' hyperthyroidism and ophthalmopathy (dated by TCRdb to between 2019 and 2020). For context, the study as a whole: Peripheral blood samples were taken at initial diagnosis, before any treatment was given. Prospective prediction of ophthalmopathy was tested in an independent validation cohort of 18 to 20 hyperthyroidism patients and 15 to 17 patients who later progressed to ophthalmopathy. The study also compared thyroid tissue and blood T-cell repertoires from five or six Graves' hyperthyroidism patients. The 100 or so discovery patients were divided at random into training and test sets in a 7:3 ratio. The paper reports TCR Vbeta CDR3 sequencing of some 140 peripheral blood samples: some 41 ophthalmopathy, under 80 hyperthyroidism and approximately 17 progressor patients. Once sampling was done, hyperthyroidism patients were given methimazole at a starting dose of 30 mg daily, whereas ophthalmopathy patients were given high-dose intravenous methylprednisolone. A discovery cohort of approximately 100 patients, 43 with Graves' ophthalmopathy and fewer than 65 with stable Graves' hyperthyroidism, was used to find distinguishing TCR V-J signatures. The investigation overall reported the following: During validation, the model predicted progression to ophthalmopathy a median of roughly 7.1 months ahead of onset, with around 70% sensitivity and under 85% specificity. A 13 V-J signature model separated ophthalmopathy from stable hyperthyroidism, with 87.88% sensitivity and 81% to 83% specificity in cross-validation and 80%/75% in testing. Most expanded thyroid clonotypes (frequency above 0.001) were also found in blood, which suggests that blood repertoires may mirror thyroid immune responses. Sample size was not statistically predetermined, and investigators were not blinded to group allocation.

Ophthalmopathy patients had moderately to severely active disease, with a Clinical Activity Score of 3 or more, a NOSPECS grade of 4 or more, and a disease duration of less than 3 months. The study excluded patients with uncontrolled infections, other autoimmune diseases, pregnancy or lactation. Diagnoses relied on clinical symptoms, serum thyroxine and TRAb, thyroid ultrasound and orbital computed tomography. PBMCs were separated from roughly 10 ml of fresh peripheral blood using Ficoll-Paque density gradient centrifugation. Total RNA was extracted with Trizol reagent, and quality was checked on an Agilent 2100 Bioanalyzer. The TCR beta CDR3 regions were amplified from RNA transcripts. The first round of RT-PCR for the TCR CDR3 was performed with the HTBI primer set and the Qiagen OneStep RT-PCR kit. Libraries were constructed in a second round of multiplex PCR, after which size selection and purification were carried out. Libraries were sequenced paired-end with 100 bp reads on an Illumina HiSeq2000. Processing in the source paper ran as follows. Raw data were processed with SOAPnuke, discarding reads with adapters, uncalled bases, mean Phred below 15, or no exact constant-primer or identifier match. COPE v1.2.5 was used to merge high-quality paired reads, and clonotypes were defined as unique nucleotide sequences. MiTCR v1.1 was used to align the clonotypes against IMGT TRBV, TRBD and TRBJ reference segments. The analysis included only V-J combinations with a frequency above 0.0001, which together covered around 99% of the repertoires. A TCS score was defined as the ratio of F50 (clonal expansion) to E x V (chaos), with BLOSUM62-based TCRdist applied between CDR3 peptides within each V-J. Welch's t-statistics and random forest reduced roughly 530 V-J features to 13, which were used in a naive Bayes classifier (R e1071). TCRdb handled the public reads itself, with Q25 trimming in fastp and clone calling in MiXCR, and kept productive beta chains. Identical CDR3 protein sequences are pooled into one entry, listed with their most common genes and DNA. TCRdb, not the authors, supplied the V and J calls. Recorded for this sample are 350,000 or so distinct CDR3 sequences; less than 20% of them occurred a single time. Around 16% of the sample rests with the top ten.

Many counts were recorded for this clonotype. It has no known antigen specificity. Nothing much larger sits one base from this clone, and base qualities are not available. The CDR3, from cysteine to phenylalanine, totals 13 residues. Only the CDR3 DNA stays, 39 bases, in frame from base 1. The CDR1 and CDR2 encoded by the germline V gene are SGHTA and FQGTGA. V is shortened by 1 base, J by 5 bases, and the region joining them spans 9 bases. This receptor was obtained from a woman aged 40 to 50 with Graves' ophthalmopathy. The chain is made from TRBV7-3 and TRBJ2-7; TRBD2 is perhaps the D gene, given 6 matching bases. Sequencing was done on a sample of blood. In nucleotides, the sequence is TGTGCCAGCAGCTTAAAGGGCGGGGACGAGCAGTACTTC. Translated, this gives CASSLKGGDEQYF.